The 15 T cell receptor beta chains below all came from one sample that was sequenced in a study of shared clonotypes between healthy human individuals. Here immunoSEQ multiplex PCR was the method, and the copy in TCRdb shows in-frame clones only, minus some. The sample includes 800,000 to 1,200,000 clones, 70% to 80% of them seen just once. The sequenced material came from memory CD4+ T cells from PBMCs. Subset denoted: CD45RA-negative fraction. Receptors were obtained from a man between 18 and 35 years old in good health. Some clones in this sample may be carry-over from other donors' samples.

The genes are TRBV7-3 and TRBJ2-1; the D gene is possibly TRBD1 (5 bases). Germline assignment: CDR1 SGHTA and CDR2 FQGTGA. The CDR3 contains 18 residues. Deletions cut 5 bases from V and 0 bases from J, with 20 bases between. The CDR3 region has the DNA TGTGCCAGCAGCCTAGTGGCAGGGATGTTAGGCTCCTACAATGAGCAGTTCTTC. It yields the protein CASSLVAGMLGSYNEQFF.

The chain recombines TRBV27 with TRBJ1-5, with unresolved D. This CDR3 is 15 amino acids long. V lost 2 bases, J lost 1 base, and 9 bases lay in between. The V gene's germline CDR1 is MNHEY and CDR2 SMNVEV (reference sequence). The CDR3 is CASSLTRQSNQPQHF. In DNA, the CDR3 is TGTGCCAGCAGTTTAACGCGGCAAAGCAATCAGCCCCAGCATTTT.

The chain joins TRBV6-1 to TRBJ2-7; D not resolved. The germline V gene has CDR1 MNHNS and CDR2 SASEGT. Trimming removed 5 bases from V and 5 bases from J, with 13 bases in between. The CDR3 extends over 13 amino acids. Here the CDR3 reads CASSWVPTNEQYF. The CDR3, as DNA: TGTGCCAGCAGTTGGGTACCTACTAACGAGCAGTACTTC.

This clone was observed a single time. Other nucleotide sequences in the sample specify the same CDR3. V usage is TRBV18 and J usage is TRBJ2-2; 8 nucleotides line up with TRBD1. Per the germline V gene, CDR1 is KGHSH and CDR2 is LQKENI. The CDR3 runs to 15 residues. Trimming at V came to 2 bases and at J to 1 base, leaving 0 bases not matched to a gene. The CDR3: CASSPGTGNTGELFF. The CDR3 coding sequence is TGTGCCAGCTCACCAGGGACAGGGAACACCGGGGAGCTGTTTTTT.

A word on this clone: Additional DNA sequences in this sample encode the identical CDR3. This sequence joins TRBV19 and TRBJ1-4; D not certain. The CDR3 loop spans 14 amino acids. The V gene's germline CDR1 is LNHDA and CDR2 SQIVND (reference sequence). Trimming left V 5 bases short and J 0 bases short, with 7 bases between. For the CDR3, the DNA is TGTGCCAGTAGTCGGGGTGCAACTAATGAAAAACTGTTTTTT. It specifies CASSRGATNEKLFF.

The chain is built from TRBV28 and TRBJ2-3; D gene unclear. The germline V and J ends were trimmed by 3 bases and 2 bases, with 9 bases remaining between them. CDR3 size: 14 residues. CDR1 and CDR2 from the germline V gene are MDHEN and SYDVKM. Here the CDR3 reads CASSFAGTTDTQYF. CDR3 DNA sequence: TGTGCCAGCAGTTTCGCAGGAACCACAGATACGCAGTATTTT. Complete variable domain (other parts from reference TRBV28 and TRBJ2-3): DVKVTQSSRYLVKRTGEKVFLECVQDMDHENMFWYRQDPGLGLRLIYFSYDVKMKEKGDIPEGYSVSREKKERFSLILESASTNQTSMYLCASSFAGTTDTQYFGPGTRLTVL.

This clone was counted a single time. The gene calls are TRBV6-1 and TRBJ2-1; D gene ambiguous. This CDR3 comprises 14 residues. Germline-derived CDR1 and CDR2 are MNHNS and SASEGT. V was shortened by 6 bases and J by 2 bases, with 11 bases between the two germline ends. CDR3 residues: CASRTSGAYNEQFF. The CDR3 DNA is TGTGCCAGCAGGACCTCCGGAGCCTACAATGAGCAGTTCTTC.

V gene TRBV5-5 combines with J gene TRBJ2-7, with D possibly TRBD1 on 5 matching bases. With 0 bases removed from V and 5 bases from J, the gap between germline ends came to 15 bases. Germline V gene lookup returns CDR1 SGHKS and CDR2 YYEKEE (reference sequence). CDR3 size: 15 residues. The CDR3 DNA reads TGTGCCAGCAGCTTGGCGCCAGGGAAGAGGAACGAGCAGTACTTC. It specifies CASSLAPGKRNEQYF.

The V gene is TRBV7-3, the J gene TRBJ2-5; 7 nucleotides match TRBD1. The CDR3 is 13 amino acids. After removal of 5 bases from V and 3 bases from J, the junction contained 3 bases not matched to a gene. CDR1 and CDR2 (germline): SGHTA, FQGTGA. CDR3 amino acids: CASSGGQKETQYF. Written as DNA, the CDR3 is TGTGCCAGCAGCGGGGGACAGAAAGAGACCCAGTACTTC.

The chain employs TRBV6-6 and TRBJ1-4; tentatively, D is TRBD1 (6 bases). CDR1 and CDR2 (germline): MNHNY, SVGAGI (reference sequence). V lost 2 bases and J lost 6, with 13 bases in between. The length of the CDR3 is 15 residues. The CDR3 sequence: CASSYGGALYEKLFF. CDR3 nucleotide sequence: TGTGCCAGCAGTTACGGGGGGGCCTTATATGAAAAACTGTTTTTT.

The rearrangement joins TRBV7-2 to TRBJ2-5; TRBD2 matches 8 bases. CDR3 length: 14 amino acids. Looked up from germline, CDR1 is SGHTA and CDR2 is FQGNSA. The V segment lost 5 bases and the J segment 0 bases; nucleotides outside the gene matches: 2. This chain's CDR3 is CASSISGNQETQYF. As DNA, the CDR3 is TGTGCCAGCAGCATTAGCGGGAACCAAGAGACCCAGTACTTC.

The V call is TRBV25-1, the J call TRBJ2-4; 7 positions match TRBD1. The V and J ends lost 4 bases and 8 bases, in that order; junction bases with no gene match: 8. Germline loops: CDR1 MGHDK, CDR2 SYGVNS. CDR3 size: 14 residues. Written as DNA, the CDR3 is TGTGCCAGCAGTGGACAGGGCGGTCGGGACATTCAGTACTTC. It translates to CASSGQGGRDIQYF.

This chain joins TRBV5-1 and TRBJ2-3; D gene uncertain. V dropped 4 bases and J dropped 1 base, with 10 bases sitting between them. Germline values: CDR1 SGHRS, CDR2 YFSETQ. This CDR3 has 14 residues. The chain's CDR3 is CASSQALGTDTQYF. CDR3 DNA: TGCGCCAGCAGCCAAGCATTGGGCACAGATACGCAGTATTTT.

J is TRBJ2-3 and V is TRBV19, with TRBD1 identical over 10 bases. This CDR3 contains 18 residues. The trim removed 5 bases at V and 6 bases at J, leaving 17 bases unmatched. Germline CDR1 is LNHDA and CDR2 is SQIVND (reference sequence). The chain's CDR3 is CASSPKSGTGAHHDTQYF. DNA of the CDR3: TGTGCCAGTAGTCCGAAGTCCGGGACAGGGGCGCACCATGATACGCAGTATTTT.

The CDR3 bases are TGTGCCAGCTCACCACTGGCGGGAGAGAGTTACAATGAGCAGTTCTTC. This sequence encodes CASSPLAGESYNEQFF. The chain carries TRBV18 and TRBJ2-1; 7 nucleotides agree with TRBD2. J lost 4 bases, V lost 1 base, and 7 bases had no gene match. Germline V gives CDR1 KGHSH, CDR2 LQKENI. The length of the CDR3 is 16 residues.